Presented here are 29 T cell receptor beta chains from one specimen sequenced in a study of blood T cell repertoires in COVID-19 (dated by TCRdb to between 2020 and 2021). Receptor amplification or capture employed the immunoSEQ multiplex PCR assay. Entries here come from immuneACCESS through TCRdb and include only in-frame sequences with V and J called. Some clones fail to appear in such tables; in the studies checked, an unresolved V gene covers under half of the shortfall, and the cause of the remainder is unknown. Here the sample has over 100,000 clones; about 90% occur a single time. Approximately 1.1% of the sample is held by the ten biggest clonotypes. Material for sequencing was peripheral blood. The origin of the receptors is a human donor in a cohort sampled during active COVID-19.

This clone occurred once. The rearrangement joins TRBV4-2 to TRBJ2-1, with 7 bases aligning to TRBD2. Per germline, CDR1 LGHNA and CDR2 YNFKEQ. Trimming cost V 1 base and J 0 bases; bases outside gene matches: 3. This CDR3 contains 16 residues. The CDR3 reads CASSQVGEGSYNEQFF. The CDR3 nucleotides read TGTGCCAGCAGCCAAGTGGGGGAGGGCTCCTACAATGAGCAGTTCTTC.

V is TRBV6-1 and J is TRBJ2-4, with D unclear. The CDR3 has 15 residues. Trimming took 3 bases from V and 0 from J, leaving 9 bases between them. Germline CDR1 MNHNS, CDR2 SASEGT. CDR3 loop: CASSDLFLAKNIQYF. DNA of the CDR3: TGTGCCAGCAGTGACCTCTTCCTAGCCAAAAACATTCAGTACTTC.

The chain recombines TRBV6-6 with TRBJ1-6; 8 positions agree with TRBD1. The germline gives CDR1 MNHNY, CDR2 SVGAGI (reference sequence). V lost 10 bases, J lost 14 bases, and 16 bases stayed unmatched. This CDR3 is built from 14 residues. CDR3 in DNA: TGTGCCACCCTGCGGGGACAGGCGCAGGGGGCCCTCCACTTT. Translated, it gives CATLRGQAQGALHF.

The gene calls are TRBV6-5 and TRBJ1-1; D gene uncertain. The CDR3 length is 15 residues. Germline CDR1 MNHEY, CDR2 SVGAGI. CDR3 sequence (DNA): TGTGCTAGCGAGAAGGACTGGTCCATGAACACTGAAGCTTTCTTT. Protein sequence: CASEKDWSMNTEAFF.

The V and J genes are TRBV27 and TRBJ2-5; tentative D call: TRBD2 (7 bases). The CDR3 loop spans 15 amino acids. The germline V gene encodes CDR1 MNHEY and CDR2 SMNVEV (reference sequence). V was pared by 6 bases and J by 2 bases, with 16 bases between. The CDR3, as DNA: TGTGCCAGCAGGTCTAGGGGGAGGGCACAAGAGACCCAGTACTTC. Protein product: CASRSRGRAQETQYF.

V gene TRBV10-3 combines with J gene TRBJ1-1; D is uncertain. This CDR3 spans 13 amino acids. V lost 2 bases, J lost 1 base, and 5 bases lay in between. Germline-derived CDR1 and CDR2 are ENHRY and SYGVKD. CDR3 protein: CAISEPWNTEAFF. The CDR3 nucleotides read TGTGCCATCAGTGAGCCGTGGAACACTGAAGCTTTCTTT.

The genes are TRBV10-1 and TRBJ1-6; D is perhaps TRBD1 (5 bases). Deletions cut 4 bases from V and 9 bases from J, with 13 bases between. This CDR3 contains 14 residues. Looked up from germline, CDR1 is WNHNN and CDR2 is SYGVQD (reference sequence). CDR3 DNA sequence: TGCGCCAGCAGTGTTGCAGGGAAAGGTTCACCCCTCCACTTT. Its translation: CASSVAGKGSPLHF.

The chain combines TRBV28 with TRBJ2-7; TRBD1 matches at 9 bases. The CDR3 spans 15 residues. V lost 5 bases and J lost 2; bases outside the gene matches: 7. Looked up from germline, CDR1 is MDHEN and CDR2 is SYDVKM. This chain's CDR3 is CASSERTGVAYEQYF. In nucleotides, the CDR3 is TGTGCCAGCAGTGAGCGGACAGGGGTTGCCTACGAGCAGTACTTC.

This sequence joins TRBV2 and TRBJ1-2; TRBD1 matches at 12 bases. Looked up from germline, CDR1 is SNHLY and CDR2 is FYNNEI. This CDR3 contains 15 residues. Germline trimming cut 6 bases from V and 8 bases from J; bases unmatched to any gene: 10. In nucleotides, the CDR3 is TGTGCCAGCAGCCGGGACAGGGGGCTTCTGTGGGGCTACACCTTC. It is translated as CASSRDRGLLWGYTF.

The genes are TRBV2 and TRBJ2-1; 7 bases match TRBD2. The CDR3 consists of 15 residues. J gave up 8 bases and V 7 bases, and 14 bases lay outside the gene matches. Germline values: CDR1 SNHLY, CDR2 FYNNEI. The CDR3 region has the DNA TGTGCCAGCACAGAATTGGGGACTACTTTGGATGAGCAGTTCTTC. Its translation: CASTELGTTLDEQFF. Looking up the rest from reference TRBV2 and TRBJ2-1 gives the full variable domain: EPEVTQTPSHQVTQMGQEVILRCVPISNHLYFYWYRQILGQKVEFLVSFYNNEISEKSEIFDDQFSVERPDGSNFTLKIRSTKLEDSAMYFCASTELGTTLDEQFFGPGTRLTVL.

The chain links TRBV5-5 to TRBJ2-4; D is possibly TRBD1 (6 bases). Trimming pared 5 bases from V and 11 bases from J, leaving 11 bases between. From germline, CDR1 is SGHKS and CDR2 YYEKEE (reference sequence). The CDR3 consists of 11 residues. The CDR3 region has the DNA TGTGCCAGCAGGGTACAGGGCCTTCAGTACTTC. Amino acids: CASRVQGLQYF. The variable domain in full, completed from reference TRBV5-5 and TRBJ2-4, reads DAGVTQSPTHLIKTRGQQVTLRCSPISGHKSVSWYQQVLGQGPQFIFQYYEKEERGRGNFPDRFSARQFPNYSSELNVNALLLGDSALYLCASRVQGLQYFGAGTRLSVL.

CDR3 protein: CASSAGGPSGELFF. The DNA for the CDR3 is TGTGCCAGCAGCGCGGGGGGGCCCTCCGGGGAGCTGTTTTTT. This chain uses TRBV7-9 with TRBJ2-2, with TRBD2 identical over 9 bases. Trimming took 5 bases from V and 6 from J; bases not matched to a gene: 4. Germline lookup yields CDR1 SEHNR and CDR2 FQNEAQ (reference sequence). The CDR3 runs to 14 residues.

In this sample, this clone turned up many times. V and J are TRBV3-1 (or the pseudogene TRBV3-2) and TRBJ2-7, with a possible D match to TRBD2 (6 bases). Germline-derived CDR1 and CDR2 are LGHDT and YNNKEL (reference sequence). CDR3 size: 14 residues. V lost 1 base and J 3 bases, leaving 10 bases between the germline ends. CDR3 in DNA: TGTGCCAGCAGCCAAGTGAATAGCGGCTACGAGCAGTACTTC. Its translation: CASSQVNSGYEQYF.

The chain combines TRBV21-1 with TRBJ2-1; the table's D call TRBD2 went unverified against the DNA. TRBV21-1 is a known pseudogene. The CDR3 is 17 amino acids. CDR3 protein: CASTRSSGGTYYNEQFF. CDR3 sequence (DNA): TGTGCCAGCACCAGAAGCTCGGGGGGCACCTACTACAATGAGCAGTTCTTC.

The V gene is TRBV13, the J gene TRBJ1-1; D is uncertain. Germline lookup yields CDR1 PRHDT and CDR2 FYEKMQ (reference sequence). The CDR3 is made up of 16 amino acids. Trimming shortened V by 2 bases and J by 3 bases, and 16 bases separated the two germline ends. The CDR3: CASSLSTEGWDTEAFF. The CDR3 nucleotides are TGTGCCAGCAGCTTATCCACTGAGGGCTGGGACACTGAAGCTTTCTTT.

The CDR3, as DNA: TGCGCCAGCAGCTTAAGTCCTAGATACAATGAGCAGTTCTTC. Translating it yields CASSLSPRYNEQFF. The chain combines TRBV4-1 with TRBJ2-1; D unresolved. This CDR3 comprises 14 residues. Germline V CDR1 and CDR2: MGHRA, YSYEKL. The germline V and J ends were trimmed by 5 bases and 4 bases, with 12 bases remaining between them.

CDR3 sequence: CASSNRGRGEAFF. The CDR3 DNA follows: TGTGCCAGCAGCAACAGGGGCAGGGGTGAAGCTTTCTTT. V is TRBV9 and J is TRBJ1-1; 7 bases are a match to TRBD1. Unmatched junction bases numbered 7, after V lost 4 bases and J lost 7 bases. CDR3 length equals 13 residues. From germline, CDR1 is SGDLS and CDR2 YYNGEE.

The chain joins TRBV2 to TRBJ2-7, with D perhaps matching TRBD2 (5 bases). Trimming left V 7 bases short and J 0 bases short, with 25 bases between. This CDR3 contains 18 residues. Germline V lookup: CDR1 SNHLY, CDR2 FYNNEI. The CDR3 DNA follows: TGTGCCAGCATACCCCGCCCCCCGTCAGCGGACCACTCCTACGAGCAGTACTTC. This sequence encodes CASIPRPPSADHSYEQYF.

In its sample, this clone was seen once. V is TRBV27 and J is TRBJ1-2; TRBD1 matches at 10 bases. The germline gives CDR1 MNHEY, CDR2 SMNVEV (reference sequence). CDR3 length equals 15 residues. The trim removed 6 bases at V and 4 bases at J, leaving 8 bases unmatched. The CDR3 region is CASRSTGGSSYGYTF. In nucleotides, the CDR3 is TGTGCCAGCAGGTCGACAGGGGGCTCAAGCTATGGCTACACCTTC.

The V call is TRBV19, the J call TRBJ1-3; no firm D call. Germline CDR1 LNHDA, CDR2 SQIVND (reference sequence). The CDR3 length is 15 residues. V lost 4 bases and J lost 0, with 10 bases in between. For the CDR3, the DNA is TGTGCCAGTAGTACAGACCGACACTCTGGAAACACCATATATTTT. Encoded protein: CASSTDRHSGNTIYF.

Judged by abundance, this clone is medium-sized (0.01 to 0.1%). The junction shows a germline mismatch at one end, possibly a read error. This sequence joins TRBV29-1 and TRBJ1-1, with 7 bases lining up with TRBD1. Per germline, CDR1 SQVTM and CDR2 ANQGSEA. The CDR3 is 11 residues long. In DNA form, the CDR3 reads TGCAGCGTTGAACCCGGGACAGCTCCTATCTTT. Residues: CSVEPGTAPIF.

This clone was counted only a few times. The chain carries TRBV9 and TRBJ1-5, with 7 positions matching TRBD1. The J segment lost 4 bases and the V segment lost 0 bases, leaving 4 bases of the junction unmatched. Looked up from germline, CDR1 is SGDLS and CDR2 is YYNGEE. The CDR3 has 15 amino acids. The CDR3 DNA sequence: TGTGCCAGCAGCGTAGAGGGGGCGCGGAATCAGCCCCAGCATTTT. Encoded protein: CASSVEGARNQPQHF.

The chain carries TRBV5-6 and TRBJ2-5, with D perhaps TRBD1 (6 bases). V was shortened by 4 bases and J by 4 bases, with 20 bases between the two germline ends. Germline V gives CDR1 SGHDT, CDR2 YYEEEE. The CDR3 extends over 16 amino acids. CDR3 residues: CASSGQYAGTAETQYF. CDR3 bases: TGTGCCAGCAGCGGACAGTACGCCGGGACGGCAGAGACCCAGTACTTC.

This chain connects TRBV5-1 to TRBJ2-3; maybe TRBD1 (6 bases). The CDR3 loop spans 14 amino acids. Germline-derived CDR1 and CDR2 are SGHRS and YFSETQ. V was clipped by 2 bases and J by 4 bases, with 11 bases between them. CDR3 nucleotides: TGCGCCAGCAGCTTAGGCAGGGGTGCAGATACGCAGTATTTT. It codes for CASSLGRGADTQYF.

This clone was found once. This chain uses TRBV28 with TRBJ2-5; D possibly corresponds to TRBD2 (5 bases). This CDR3 is built from 13 residues. CDR1 and CDR2 from the germline V gene are MDHEN and SYDVKM. V lost 6 bases, J lost 5 bases, and 13 bases lay in between. CDR3 residues: CASRRTVAETQYF. DNA for the CDR3: TGTGCCAGCAGAAGGACGGTAGCGGAGACCCAGTACTTC.

The chain is built from TRBV5-4 and TRBJ2-1, with 7 positions matching TRBD1. V was pared by 1 base and J by 12 bases, with 7 bases of the junction left unmatched. CDR1 and CDR2 from the germline V gene are SGHNT and YYREEE (reference sequence). This CDR3 contains 13 residues. CDR3 residues: CASSLNKGARQFF. For the CDR3, the DNA is TGTGCCAGCAGCTTGAATAAGGGGGCCAGGCAGTTCTTC.

This clone was detected only a few times. The chain links TRBV5-1 to TRBJ1-6; 8 bases map to TRBD1. CDR3 size: 15 residues. Germline V gene sequence: CDR1 SGHRS, CDR2 YFSETQ. V was pared by 4 bases and J by 7 bases, with 7 bases of the junction left unmatched. CDR3 nucleotides: TGCGCCAGCAGCCCAGGGACAGGATTCAATTCACCCCTCCACTTT. This gives the protein CASSPGTGFNSPLHF.

This rearrangement joins TRBV5-1 to TRBJ2-1; D call uncertain. This CDR3 comprises 15 residues. V was trimmed by 1 base and J by 0 bases, leaving 8 bases between them. Germline V CDR1 and CDR2: SGHRS, YFSETQ. CDR3 in amino acids: CASSLRSGSYNEQFF. DNA of the CDR3: TGCGCCAGCAGCTTGCGGTCAGGCTCCTACAATGAGCAGTTCTTC.

The V and J genes are TRBV4-1 and TRBJ1-2; no clear D gene. Per the germline V gene, CDR1 is MGHRA and CDR2 is YSYEKL. This CDR3 spans 13 amino acids. V dropped 0 bases and J dropped 8 bases, with 10 bases sitting between them. The CDR3, as DNA: TGCGCCAGCAGCCAAGATTTTTCCGTCGGCTACACCTTC. It codes for CASSQDFSVGYTF.